A single TCR beta chain is shown here with its context. Antigen unknown. Assay used: immunoSEQ multiplex PCR; TCRdb lists only in-frame clones, some missing. The sample contains roughly 38,000 clones, 74% of which appear only once. The sample is drawn from a study of immune evolution from preneoplasia to lung adenocarcinoma. The CDR3 is made up of 15 amino acids. Per the germline V gene, CDR1 is LNHDA and CDR2 is SQIVND (reference sequence). Trimming removed 7 bases at V and 3 bases at J, with 15 bases between. Points from the study as a whole: Top clone share appeared to fall from AAH through AIS, MIA, adenocarcinoma. Clonality was highest in normal lung, lower in later-stage lesions apparently.

This sequence was found in a person aged 55 to 69 with lung adenocarcinoma. The sequencing input was FFPE invasive lung adenocarcinoma tissue. V and J are TRBV19 and TRBJ2-2; possibly TRBD1 or TRBD2 for D (5 bases each). The CDR3, as DNA: TGTGCCAGTATCACTCCGGGACGAGACACCGGGGAGCTGTTTTTT. This codes for CASITPGRDTGELFF.